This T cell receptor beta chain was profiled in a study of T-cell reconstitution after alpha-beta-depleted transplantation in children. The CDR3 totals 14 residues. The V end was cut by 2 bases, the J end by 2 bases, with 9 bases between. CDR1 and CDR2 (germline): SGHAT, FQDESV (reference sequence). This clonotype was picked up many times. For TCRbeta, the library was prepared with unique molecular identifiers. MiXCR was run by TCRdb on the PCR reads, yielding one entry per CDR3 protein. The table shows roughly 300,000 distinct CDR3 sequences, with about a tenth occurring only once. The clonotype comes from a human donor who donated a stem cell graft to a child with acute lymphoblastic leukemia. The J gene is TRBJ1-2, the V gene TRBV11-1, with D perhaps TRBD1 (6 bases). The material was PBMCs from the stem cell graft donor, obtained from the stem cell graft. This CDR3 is CASSLNRANYGYTF. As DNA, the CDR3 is TGTGCCAGCAGCTTAAACAGGGCAAACTATGGCTACACCTTC.